The present T cell receptor (beta chain) was sequenced within a study of blood T cell repertoires in COVID-19. Looking at the study overall: Sites in the United States, Italy and Spain provided acute and convalescent COVID-19 samples. PBMCs, B-cell-depleted T cells, or T cells provided the cDNA or gDNA that made up the material.

The CDR3 is made up of 11 amino acids. V was clipped by 2 bases and J by 7 bases, with 5 bases between them. How the authors handled the data: Reference gene primer amplification in the assay estimated nucleated cell counts. The table came from immunoSEQ multiplex PCR; TCRdb's copy has only in-frame clones and leaves some out. Clone size and the V and J calls come from that table; the DNA yielded D and trimming. The sample records 40,000 to 55,000 clones, approximately 85% being singletons. Sequenced input: peripheral blood. V gene TRBV12-3 or TRBV12-4 combines with J gene TRBJ1-2, with D possibly being TRBD1 (5 bases). The clonotype comes from a human donor with acute or convalescent COVID-19. The donor label of this sample is uncertain. CDR3 protein: CASSLQGGYTF. CDR3 nucleotide sequence: TGTGCCAGCAGTTTACAGGGTGGCTACACCTTC.